This T cell receptor (beta chain) was identified in a study of shared clonotypes between healthy human individuals. Whole-study results and caveats: A small donor pool kept down the genetic and exposure-history diversity that was represented. Naive subsets typically showed greater estimated richness than memory subsets.

CD45RO-negative, CCR7-selected cells formed the naive CD8 fraction, which excluded terminally differentiated effector memory CD45RA+ cells. Trimming removed 2 bases at V and 5 bases at J, with 21 bases between. The CDR3 sequence is 17 residues long. Germline loops: CDR1 LGHNA, CDR2 YNFKEQ. Per sorted-subset replicate PCR, input was 150 to 250 ng DNA, representing around 29,000 T cell genomes. In the authors' workflow: Filtering differed since immunoSEQ provided only junctions, with no quality scores. Here immunoSEQ multiplex PCR was the method, and the copy in TCRdb shows in-frame clones only, minus some. V and J calls and clone size come straight from that table; D and trimming were deduced from the DNA. The table has around 1.9 million clones, approximately 94% seen once; the top ten hold about 1.8%. A note on this clone: Its antigen is still unknown.

V gene TRBV4-2 combines with J gene TRBJ2-5; D remains unclear. Sequencing was carried out using naive CD8+ T cells from PBMCs. The receptor was derived from a man between 18 and 35 years old in good health. Some clones in this sample may be carry-over from other donors' samples. In DNA form, the CDR3 reads TGTGCCAGCAGCCAATATGTGAACCCCCCCCAATACGAGACCCAGTACTTC. Encoded protein: CASSQYVNPPQYETQYF.